A single sample gave rise to the 12 T cell receptor beta chains below, sequenced in a study of shared clonotypes between healthy human individuals. The table came from immunoSEQ multiplex PCR; TCRdb's copy has only in-frame clones and leaves some out. The sample lists about 2,500,000 clones; over 85% were seen once. The sequencing sample was made of naive CD4+ T cells sorted from blood. Stated subset: CD45RA+ positively selected. Every receptor here comes from a young man in good health.

This rearrangement joins TRBV10-3 to TRBJ1-2, with TRBD1 as a possible D gene (5 bases). CDR3 size: 12 residues. Germline CDR1 reads ENHRY; CDR2 reads SYGVKD. The V end lost 6 bases, the J end lost 3 bases, and 8 bases lay between the germline ends. The CDR3 sequence is CAIRDNDYGYTF. CDR3 nucleotides: TGTGCCATCAGGGACAACGACTATGGCTACACCTTC.

The chain couples TRBV11-2 to TRBJ2-1; TRBD1 is a possible D gene (6 bases). Germline CDR1 is SGHAT and CDR2 is FQNNGV. The CDR3 consists of 17 residues. The V and J ends lost 5 bases and 5 bases respectively, with 22 bases between them. The CDR3 nucleotides are TGTGCCAGCAGCCTAGCCGTTGGTAGGGGGATGAACAATGAGCAGTTCTTC. Translation: CASSLAVGRGMNNEQFF.

The J gene is TRBJ1-5, the V gene TRBV10-3; TRBD1 matches 7 bases. Germline lookup yields CDR1 ENHRY and CDR2 SYGVKD. With V trimmed by 8 bases and J by 7 bases, 8 bases remained unmatched. The CDR3 is 13 residues long. The CDR3 region is CAIQGVWGQPQHF. The CDR3 region has the DNA TGTGCCATCCAGGGGGTCTGGGGACAGCCCCAGCATTTT.

V usage is TRBV5-6 and J usage is TRBJ2-3; no clear D gene. This CDR3 contains 15 residues. Germline values: CDR1 SGHDT, CDR2 YYEEEE. Trimming cost V 0 bases and J 0 bases, with 8 bases left between them. The CDR3 spells CASSLAGRSTDTQYF. Here the CDR3 DNA reads TGTGCCAGCAGCTTGGCCGGACGAAGCACAGATACGCAGTATTTT.

The V and J genes are TRBV19 and TRBJ1-5, with 7 bases matching TRBD1. V lost 3 bases, J lost 3 bases, and 5 bases stayed unmatched. The CDR3 sequence is 15 residues long. Germline CDR1 and CDR2: LNHDA and SQIVND (reference sequence). The CDR3 region is CASSIGTAINQPQHF. The CDR3 DNA reads TGTGCCAGTAGTATCGGGACAGCAATCAATCAGCCCCAGCATTTT.

The rearrangement links TRBV7-6 to TRBJ2-5; 8 positions agree with TRBD2. The end of the DNA is better explained by TRBJ2-7, so the J call may be wrong. Germline CDR1 SGHVS, CDR2 FNYEAQ. The CDR3 loop spans 16 amino acids. CDR3 amino acids: CASSLVEAGASYEQYF. DNA of the CDR3: TGTGCCAGCAGCTTAGTGGAAGCGGGAGCCTCCTACGAGCAGTACTTC.

This rearrangement joins TRBV5-4 to TRBJ2-7; D call uncertain. V dropped 1 base and J dropped 3 bases, with 11 bases sitting between them. The CDR3 sequence is 14 residues long. Germline-derived CDR1 and CDR2 are SGHNT and YYREEE (reference sequence). The DNA for the CDR3 is TGTGCCAGCAGCTTGAAGTCTATGAGCTACGAGCAGTACTTC. It specifies CASSLKSMSYEQYF.

The genes are TRBV7-9 and TRBJ1-4; TRBD1 might be the D (5 bases). The CDR3 has 17 residues. Per the germline V gene, CDR1 is SEHNR and CDR2 is FQNEAQ (reference sequence). With 5 bases removed from V and 8 bases from J, the gap between germline ends came to 24 bases. The CDR3 nucleotides are TGTGCCAGCAGCGCTAACGTGGGGACCGTTCCCGGCGAAAAACTGTTTTTT. Protein: CASSANVGTVPGEKLFF. Complete variable domain (other parts from reference TRBV7-9 and TRBJ1-4): DTGVSQNPRHKITKRGQNVTFRCDPISEHNRLYWYRQTLGQGPEFLTYFQNEAQLEKSRLLSDRFSAERPKGSFSTLEIQRTEQGDSAMYLCASSANVGTVPGEKLFFGSGTQLSVL.

Notes on this clone: One end of the junction fails to match germline, which may point to a read error. The same CDR3 is also encoded by other DNA sequences in this sample. The rearrangement uses TRBV20-1 and TRBJ2-1; 9 bases are a match to TRBD1. The CDR3 consists of 10 residues. The germline CDR1 and CDR2 sequences are DFQATT and SNEGSKA (reference sequence). In DNA, the CDR3 is TGCAGCGCTAACAGGGGGCAACAGTTCTTC. Amino acid sequence: CSANRGQQFF.

This clone was seen a handful of times. This chain joins TRBV4-2 and TRBJ1-1; possible D gene TRBD1, 5 bases. Germline CDR1 LGHNA, CDR2 YNFKEQ. Trimming shortened V by 4 bases and J by 3 bases, and 15 bases separated the two germline ends. This CDR3 spans 15 amino acids. The CDR3 sequence: CASSLLDGGHTEAFF. The CDR3 DNA follows: TGTGCCAGCAGCCTACTTGACGGGGGTCACACTGAAGCTTTCTTT.

As regards this clone: This CDR3 is also generated by other DNA sequences in the sample. The V gene is TRBV7-8, the J gene TRBJ1-1, with D maybe TRBD1 (6 bases). V lost 0 bases to trimming and J lost 2 bases, with 7 bases between them. Germline lookup yields CDR1 SGHVS and CDR2 FQNEAQ. This CDR3 has 14 amino acids. Here the CDR3 reads CASSLAGGNTEAFF. DNA of the CDR3: TGTGCCAGCAGCTTAGCAGGGGGAAACACTGAAGCTTTCTTT.

This chain uses TRBV2 with TRBJ1-1; D not resolved. Looked up from germline, CDR1 is SNHLY and CDR2 is FYNNEI. Deletions cut 6 bases from V and 4 bases from J, with 12 bases between. The CDR3 loop spans 13 amino acids. CDR3 sequence reads: CASRARVSTEAFF. The CDR3, as DNA: TGTGCCAGCAGAGCAAGGGTGAGCACTGAAGCTTTCTTT. The complete variable domain, with remaining parts taken from reference TRBV2 and TRBJ1-1, reads EPEVTQTPSHQVTQMGQEVILRCVPISNHLYFYWYRQILGQKVEFLVSFYNNEISEKSEIFDDQFSVERPDGSNFTLKIRSTKLEDSAMYFCASRARVSTEAFFGQGTRLTVV.